The clone carrying this T cell receptor beta chain was counted many times. The antigen is unknown. The data are from a study of T cells in Graves' hyperthyroidism and ophthalmopathy. Notes on the study in general: In blood, most of the thyroid clonotypes expanded above 0.001 were also present.

Looked up from germline, CDR1 is SEHNR and CDR2 is FQNEAQ (reference sequence). With 2 bases removed from V and 1 base from J, the gap between germline ends came to 5 bases. This CDR3 spans 13 amino acids. RNA transcripts yielded amplified TCR beta CDR3 regions. The HTBI primer set was used in a first-round RT-PCR of the TCR CDR3. One entry per CDR3 protein results from TCRdb running MiXCR on the multiplex PCR reads. The sample includes hundreds of thousands of distinct CDR3 sequences, roughly 14% of them seen just once. The sample consisted of blood. The chain has TRBV7-9 and TRBJ1-1; D ambiguous. The TCR originated in a woman aged 40 to 49 with Graves' ophthalmopathy. The CDR3: CASSLYPNTEAFF. In nucleotides, the CDR3 is TGTGCCAGCAGCTTATATCCGAACACTGAAGCTTTCTTT.